These 22 T cell receptor beta chains were sequenced from one sample in a study of PD-1 blockade in mismatch repair-deficient tumors. Method: immunoSEQ multiplex PCR; TCRdb's copy keeps in-frame clones and lacks some. The profile covers around 120,000 clones, with 70% to 90% appearing a single time and 13% taken by the ten largest. This material consisted of peripheral blood, taken 44 weeks after starting pembrolizumab. These receptors all stem from an adult with mismatch repair-deficient cancer.

On this clone: The junction and the germline gene differ at one end; a read error may be behind it. V usage is TRBV7-9 and J usage is TRBJ2-3; D possibly corresponds to TRBD2 (6 bases). The CDR3 covers 16 residues. The germline gives CDR1 SEHNR, CDR2 FQNEAQ (reference sequence). CDR3 loop: CASSVAGTSLSDTQYF. CDR3 sequence (DNA): TGTGCCAGCAGCGTAGCAGGGACTTCATTATCGGATACGCAGTATTTT.

V usage is TRBV2 and J usage is TRBJ2-1; 7 bases are shared with TRBD1. CDR1 is SNHLY, CDR2 FYNNEI, per germline. Germline trimming cut 6 bases from V and 0 bases from J; bases unmatched to any gene: 5. CDR3 length equals 15 residues. This CDR3 is CASSKGGTSYNEQFF. Here the CDR3 DNA reads TGTGCCAGCAGCAAAGGGGGCACCTCCTACAATGAGCAGTTCTTC.

The chain joins TRBV21-1 to TRBJ2-7; TRBD2 reflects the table's D call only, with no check against the DNA. TRBV21-1 is termed a pseudogene. This CDR3 spans 16 amino acids. The DNA of the CDR3 is TGTGCCAGCAGCAAAAAAAGCTCCGGGAGCTCCTACGAGCAGTACTTC. It translates to CASSKKSSGSSYEQYF.

This clone has a handful of counts. The J gene is TRBJ2-7, the V gene TRBV7-3; tentatively, D is TRBD1 or TRBD2 (5 bases each). The CDR3 is made up of 13 amino acids. Per the germline V gene, CDR1 is SGHTA and CDR2 is FQGTGA. Trimming removed 5 bases from V and 3 bases from J, with 11 bases in between. The CDR3 spells CASSHGTDYEQYF. The CDR3 region has the DNA TGTGCCAGCAGCCACGGGACGGACTACGAGCAGTACTTC.

This chain joins TRBV2 and TRBJ2-1; 9 positions match TRBD2. The CDR3 consists of 16 residues. Germline V gene sequence: CDR1 SNHLY, CDR2 FYNNEI. The V segment lost 2 bases and the J segment 8 bases; nucleotides outside the gene matches: 10. This CDR3 reads CASSEIEAGGYDEQFF. DNA for the CDR3: TGTGCCAGCAGTGAAATAGAGGCGGGAGGGTACGATGAGCAGTTCTTC.

This chain connects TRBV28 to TRBJ2-7; 12 bases line up with TRBD2. V lost 6 bases to trimming and J lost 6 bases; unmatched junction nucleotides: 12. The CDR3 is 16 amino acids. Germline lookup yields CDR1 MDHEN and CDR2 SYDVKM. Here the CDR3 DNA reads TGTGCCAGCAGCCTTCCCCGACTAGCGGGAGCACGCGAGCAGTACTTC. Its translation is CASSLPRLAGAREQYF. The variable domain in full, with the rest retrieved from reference TRBV28 and TRBJ2-7, is DVKVTQSSRYLVKRTGEKVFLECVQDMDHENMFWYRQDPGLGLRLIYFSYDVKMKEKGDIPEGYSVSREKKERFSLILESASTNQTSMYLCASSLPRLAGAREQYFGPGTRLTVT.

The CDR3 DNA is TGTGCCTGGAGAAGGTGGCCTAGTCGTACCGGGGAGCTGTTTTTT. Translation: CAWRRWPSRTGELFF. The chain has TRBV30 and TRBJ2-2; no clear D. V dropped 3 bases and J dropped 5 bases, with 16 bases sitting between them. This CDR3 has 15 residues. Germline CDR1 reads GTSNPN; CDR2 reads SVGIG (reference sequence).

This clone has more than one count but fewer than ten. This sequence joins TRBV7-9 and TRBJ2-2, with TRBD1 matching over 9 bases. V was clipped by 1 base and J by 6 bases; unmatched bases: 6. The CDR3 covers 16 residues. The germline V gene has CDR1 SEHNR and CDR2 FQNEAQ (reference sequence). The DNA of the CDR3 is TGTGCCAGCAGCTTAGGCCCATGGACAGGGGCCGGGGAGCTGTTTTTT. It codes for CASSLGPWTGAGELFF.

CDR3 DNA: TGTGCCAGCAGCCCGGGATTCAATGAGCAGTTCTTC. This encodes CASSPGFNEQFF. The chain uses TRBV5-4 and TRBJ2-1, with D perhaps TRBD2 (5 bases). This CDR3 comprises 12 residues. Trimming stripped 4 bases from V and 6 bases from J, with 8 bases between. Germline CDR1 reads SGHNT; CDR2 reads YYREEE (reference sequence).

J is TRBJ2-1 and V is TRBV6-1; 8 bases fit TRBD2. With 8 bases clipped from V and 8 bases from J, the junction kept 5 bases outside the gene matches. Germline-derived CDR1 and CDR2 are MNHNS and SASEGT. The CDR3 covers 12 residues. The chain's CDR3 is CASLKREYEQFF. In DNA form, the CDR3 reads TGTGCCAGCCTAAAGCGGGAGTATGAGCAGTTCTTC.

The CDR3 loop reads CASSRDRVGYTF. CDR3 coding DNA: TGTGCCAGCAGTCGGGACAGGGTCGGCTACACCTTC. This chain connects TRBV6-6 to TRBJ1-2; 9 bases fit TRBD1. The J segment lost 8 bases and the V segment lost 5 bases, leaving 3 bases of the junction unmatched. This CDR3 is built from 12 residues. From germline, CDR1 is MNHNY and CDR2 SVGAGI (reference sequence).

The chain's CDR3 is CAWSGRTGGNTEAFF. In DNA form, the CDR3 reads TGTGCCTGGAGTGGGCGGACAGGTGGAAACACTGAAGCTTTCTTT. This rearrangement joins TRBV30 to TRBJ1-1; 7 bases line up with TRBD1. The CDR3 extends over 15 amino acids. With V trimmed by 1 base and J by 2 bases, 7 bases remained unmatched. From germline, CDR1 is GTSNPN and CDR2 SVGIG (reference sequence).

The genes are TRBV29-1 and TRBJ2-5, with 14 bases fitting TRBD2. This CDR3 contains 16 residues. In germline, CDR1 is SQVTM, CDR2 ANQGSEA. V lost 7 bases to trimming and J lost 4 bases; unmatched junction nucleotides: 11. Here the CDR3 reads CSASGLAGAGGETQYF. Written as DNA, the CDR3 is TGCAGCGCCTCGGGACTAGCGGGAGCAGGGGGAGAGACCCAGTACTTC.

This sequence joins TRBV27 and TRBJ2-7; 8 bases map to TRBD1. The J segment lost 6 bases and the V segment lost 8 bases, leaving 3 bases of the junction unmatched. This CDR3 is built from 11 residues. The germline V gene has CDR1 MNHEY and CDR2 SMNVEV (reference sequence). Here the CDR3 reads CASGQGSEQYF. The CDR3 DNA sequence: TGTGCCAGCGGACAGGGTAGCGAGCAGTACTTC.

The CDR3 sequence: CASSLAGEYEQYF. The CDR3 DNA reads as TGTGCCAGCAGCTTAGCGGGGGAGTACGAGCAGTACTTC. V gene TRBV13 combines with J gene TRBJ2-7; TRBD2 might be the D (6 bases). V lost 1 base and J lost 4, with 8 bases in between. The CDR3 has 13 amino acids. CDR1 is PRHDT and CDR2 is FYEKMQ in the germline V gene (reference sequence).

The V call is TRBV28, the J call TRBJ2-7; D call uncertain. The length of the CDR3 is 12 residues. Germline V gene sequence: CDR1 MDHEN, CDR2 SYDVKM. Trimming took off 3 bases at V and 0 bases at J, with 3 bases between the two ends. CDR3 sequence: CASSFSSYEQYF. The CDR3 nucleotides read TGTGCCAGCAGTTTCAGCTCCTACGAGCAGTACTTC.

The J gene is TRBJ2-7, the V gene TRBV15, with a tentative D call TRBD1 (5 bases). The CDR3 is made up of 16 amino acids. V was shortened by 0 bases and J by 0 bases, with 12 bases between the two germline ends. In germline, CDR1 is LNHNV, CDR2 YYDKDF (reference sequence). The CDR3: CATSRDKQTDSYEQYF. The CDR3 bases are TGTGCCACCAGCAGAGATAAGCAGACAGACTCCTACGAGCAGTACTTC.

This chain links TRBV7-6 with TRBJ2-7; the D gene is possibly TRBD2 (6 bases). The CDR3 has 15 residues. The germline V gene has CDR1 SGHVS and CDR2 FNYEAQ. V lost 0 bases and J 7 bases, leaving 16 bases between the germline ends. CDR3 sequence reads: CASSLALPGVGEQYF. DNA of the CDR3: TGTGCCAGCAGCTTAGCGTTACCGGGAGTGGGGGAGCAGTACTTC.

The rearrangement joins TRBV9 to TRBJ2-3; TRBD1 matches 11 bases. Trimming took 4 bases from V and 7 from J; bases not matched to a gene: 8. Germline lookup yields CDR1 SGDLS and CDR2 YYNGEE. This CDR3 has 15 amino acids. The CDR3 spells CASSHVGTGGYTQYF. The CDR3 DNA reads as TGTGCCAGCAGCCACGTTGGGACAGGGGGATATACGCAGTATTTT.

The chain links TRBV5-6 to TRBJ2-7; 11 positions agree with TRBD2. The germline CDR1 and CDR2 sequences are SGHDT and YYEEEE. The CDR3 extends over 16 amino acids. Trimming cost V 0 bases and J 8 bases; bases outside gene matches: 10. The CDR3 DNA sequence: TGTGCCAGCAGCTTGGGTCCTAGCGGGAGGACCTGGAAGCAGTACTTC. Its protein is CASSLGPSGRTWKQYF.

The rearrangement links TRBV19 to TRBJ2-7; D is tentatively TRBD1 or TRBD2 (5 bases each). The germline V and J ends were trimmed by 3 bases and 6 bases, with 9 bases remaining between them. The CDR3 consists of 12 residues. Per the germline V gene, CDR1 is LNHDA and CDR2 is SQIVND (reference sequence). The CDR3 nucleotides are TGTGCCAGTAGTATTGGGGGAACCGAGCAGTACTTC. Protein: CASSIGGTEQYF.

In this sample, this clone turned up a few times. This sequence joins TRBV6-1 and TRBJ2-7; D perhaps matches TRBD2 (6 bases). This CDR3 comprises 14 residues. Germline V gene lookup returns CDR1 MNHNS and CDR2 SASEGT. V was trimmed by 5 bases and J by 6 bases, leaving 17 bases between them. The CDR3 spells CASSRGAGSTEQYF. The CDR3 nucleotides are TGTGCCAGCAGTCGCGGGGCCGGTTCAACCGAGCAGTACTTC.